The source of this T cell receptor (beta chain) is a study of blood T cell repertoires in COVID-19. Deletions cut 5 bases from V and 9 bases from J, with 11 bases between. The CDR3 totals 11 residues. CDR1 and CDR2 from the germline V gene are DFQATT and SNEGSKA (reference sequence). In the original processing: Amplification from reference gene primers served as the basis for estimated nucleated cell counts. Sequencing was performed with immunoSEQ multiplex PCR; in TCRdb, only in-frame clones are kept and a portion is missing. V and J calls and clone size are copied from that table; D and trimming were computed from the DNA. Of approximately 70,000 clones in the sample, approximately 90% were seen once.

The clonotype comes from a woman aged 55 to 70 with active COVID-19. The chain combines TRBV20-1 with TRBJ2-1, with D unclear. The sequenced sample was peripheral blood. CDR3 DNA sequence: TGCAGTGCTTGGTCAGGTGGTGAGCAGTTCTTC. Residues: CSAWSGGEQFF.